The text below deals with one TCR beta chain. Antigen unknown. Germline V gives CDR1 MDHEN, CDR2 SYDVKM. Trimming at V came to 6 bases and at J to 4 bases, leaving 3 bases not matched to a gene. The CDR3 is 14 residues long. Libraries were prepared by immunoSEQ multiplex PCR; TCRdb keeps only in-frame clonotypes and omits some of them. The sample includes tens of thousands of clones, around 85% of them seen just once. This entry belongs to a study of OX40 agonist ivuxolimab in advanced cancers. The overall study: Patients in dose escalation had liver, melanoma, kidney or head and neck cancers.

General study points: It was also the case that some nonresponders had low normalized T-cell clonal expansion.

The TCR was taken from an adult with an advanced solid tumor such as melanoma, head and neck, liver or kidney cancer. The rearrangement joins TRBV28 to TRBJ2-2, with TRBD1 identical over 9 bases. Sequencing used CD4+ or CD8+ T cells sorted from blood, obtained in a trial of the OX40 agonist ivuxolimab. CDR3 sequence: CASRGQGLTGELFF. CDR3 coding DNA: TGTGCCAGCAGGGGACAGGGACTCACCGGGGAGCTGTTTTTT.